This T cell receptor beta chain was found in a study of T cell responses to AZD1222 COVID-19 vaccine. Broader study findings: Mostly white British, mostly female donors; authors suggested clonal diversity may be underestimated. Within unmutated variant regions lay the reported targets of nearly half of spike-specific TCRs. At baseline, just a handful of AZD1222 recipients tested seropositive.

This clone was seen just once. Its antigen is undetermined. Using immunoSEQ multiplex PCR, the repertoire was profiled, and TCRdb retains in-frame clones only, with some absent. This table holds about 170,000 clones, more than 80% found once. The clonotype comes from an adult in good health. Specimen: peripheral blood, collected on day 0 of AZD1222 vaccination.

CDR3 DNA: TGTGCCAGCAGTCAGGGAGGTAATTCACCCCTCCACTTT. Amino acid sequence: CASSQGGNSPLHF. The rearrangement uses TRBV7-2 and TRBJ1-6, with D perhaps matching TRBD1 (5 bases). Looked up from germline, CDR1 is SGHTA and CDR2 is FQGNSA. The CDR3 covers 13 residues. V was trimmed by 6 bases and J by 6 bases, leaving 9 bases between them.